This paragraph covers one TCR beta chain sequence. Trimming shortened V by 4 bases and J by 8 bases, and 12 bases separated the two germline ends. The CDR3 contains 14 residues. The germline CDR1 and CDR2 sequences are MGHDK and SYGVNS. The sample comes from a study of blood T cell repertoires in COVID-19. The overall study: COVID-19 samples from acute and convalescent phases originated in the United States, Italy and Spain. PBMCs, B-cell-depleted T cells, or T cells were the source of the cDNA or gDNA that made up the material.

Participant ages covered about 18 to 89 years across 24 US areas. Clones were read by immunoSEQ multiplex PCR, and TCRdb kept only the in-frame ones, dropping some. Here the sample spans about 400,000 clones, roughly nine tenths being singletons. The sample taken for sequencing was PBMCs or T cells enriched from blood (not recorded which). The chain recombines TRBV25-1 with TRBJ1-6; maybe TRBD1 (5 bases). The TCR sequence derives from a woman aged 25 to 39 who had recovered from COVID-19. The CDR3 protein is CASSARRGDSPLHF. CDR3 in DNA: TGTGCCAGCAGTGCGAGACGGGGGGATTCACCCCTCCACTTT.